These 20 T cell receptor beta chains originate from one sample sequenced in a study of blood T cell repertoires in COVID-19. The assay was immunoSEQ multiplex PCR, and TCRdb's table has in-frame clones only and misses some. Found here are hundreds of thousands of clones, 85% to 90% of them singletons; the top ten hold around 11%. The sample was peripheral blood. The receptors stem from a woman aged 25 to 39 with COVID-19, enrolled during active disease.

This chain uses TRBV3-1 (or the pseudogene TRBV3-2) with TRBJ2-1, with 10 bases fitting TRBD1. CDR1 and CDR2 from the germline V gene are LGHDT and YNNKEL (reference sequence). Trimming cost V 2 bases and J 8 bases; bases outside gene matches: 12. There are 17 residues in the CDR3. CDR3 in amino acids: CASSQLMGQGITDEQFF. The CDR3 nucleotides are TGTGCCAGCAGCCAATTAATGGGACAGGGGATTACGGATGAGCAGTTCTTC.

The chain joins TRBV6-5 to TRBJ1-3; no reliable D call. The V end was cut by 7 bases, the J end by 2 bases, with 12 bases between. The CDR3 sequence is 14 residues long. CDR1 and CDR2 (germline): MNHEY, SVGAGI. CDR3 sequence: CASTRMPAGNTIYF. The CDR3 DNA is TGTGCCAGCACCAGAATGCCAGCTGGAAACACCATATATTTT.

This clone is a singleton in its sample. One end of the junction does not line up with germline, which may come from a read error. CDR3 in DNA: TGTGCTAGCAGCTTAGGCCCCCGGGCCGGGGAGCTGTTTTTT. Translation gives CASSLGPRAGELFF. J is TRBJ2-2 and V is TRBV7-7; D is ambiguous. Per the germline V gene, CDR1 is SSHAT and CDR2 is FNYEAQ (reference sequence). The CDR3 has 14 residues.

The chain links TRBV28 to TRBJ1-3; D remains ambiguous. V gave up 9 bases and J gave up 1 base, with 10 bases separating them. Germline V gives CDR1 MDHEN, CDR2 SYDVKM. The CDR3 covers 13 residues. CDR3 region: CARPQVSGNTIYF. In nucleotides, the CDR3 is TGTGCCAGACCTCAGGTTTCTGGAAACACCATATATTTT. Based on the CDR3 plus reference TRBV28 and TRBJ1-3, the full variable domain is DVKVTQSSRYLVKRTGEKVFLECVQDMDHENMFWYRQDPGLGLRLIYFSYDVKMKEKGDIPEGYSVSREKKERFSLILESASTNQTSMYLCARPQVSGNTIYFGEGSWLTVV.

The J gene is TRBJ1-6, the V gene TRBV4-2, with D maybe TRBD1 (6 bases). CDR3 length: 16 amino acids. Deletions cut 4 bases from V and 0 bases from J, with 10 bases between. Germline values: CDR1 LGHNA, CDR2 YNFKEQ. The CDR3 bases are TGTGCCAGCAGCCGCGACAGGAGCTCCTATAATTCACCCCTCCACTTT. It yields the protein CASSRDRSSYNSPLHF.

This rearrangement joins TRBV7-9 to TRBJ2-3; 10 bases are shared with TRBD2. The length of the CDR3 is 14 residues. Trimming at V came to 5 bases and at J to 5 bases, leaving 4 bases not matched to a gene. Germline V gene data show CDR1 as SEHNR and CDR2 as FQNEAQ (reference sequence). The CDR3 DNA reads as TGTGCCAGCAGCCCGTCTAGCGGGAGAGATACGCAGTATTTT. Amino acids: CASSPSSGRDTQYF.

The chain employs TRBV28 and TRBJ2-3, with 11 bases that match TRBD1. Germline values: CDR1 MDHEN, CDR2 SYDVKM. This CDR3 has 16 amino acids. The V gene end was trimmed by 6 bases and the J gene end by 6 bases; junction bases not matched to a gene: 11. The CDR3 spells CASSGRGQGALDTQYF. CDR3 nucleotide sequence: TGTGCCAGCAGCGGGCGCGGACAGGGGGCGCTGGATACGCAGTATTTT.

The chain carries TRBV30 and TRBJ1-6; 7 nucleotides agree with TRBD1. Germline CDR1 reads GTSNPN; CDR2 reads SVGIG (reference sequence). V gave up 2 bases and J gave up 4 bases; unmatched junction bases: 2. The length of the CDR3 is 14 residues. The CDR3 here is CAWSIQGYNSPLHF. The CDR3, as DNA: TGTGCCTGGAGTATACAGGGGTATAATTCACCCCTCCACTTT.

The chain recombines TRBV28 with TRBJ2-7, with a weak D call TRBD1 (5 bases). CDR3 length: 14 amino acids. Looked up from germline, CDR1 is MDHEN and CDR2 is SYDVKM. V was pared by 3 bases and J by 2 bases, with 11 bases between. CDR3 bases: TGTGCCAGCAGTTTTCCAGGGTTCGCCTACGAGCAGTACTTC. Its translation: CASSFPGFAYEQYF.

The chain uses TRBV11-2 and TRBJ2-1; the match to TRBD2 covers 9 bases. The junction had 12 bases not matched to a gene; V was cut back by 3 bases and J by 3 bases. Germline V gene lookup returns CDR1 SGHAT and CDR2 FQNNGV. The CDR3 runs 18 residues. CDR3 loop: CASSFRLAGRSYYNEQFF. The CDR3 DNA follows: TGTGCCAGCAGCTTCAGGCTAGCGGGACGCTCCTACTACAATGAGCAGTTCTTC.

The rearrangement links TRBV19 to TRBJ2-7; D may be TRBD1 (5 bases). The ends were cut back, 10 bases at V and 5 bases at J, with 18 bases in the middle. This CDR3 has 13 residues. Germline loops: CDR1 LNHDA, CDR2 SQIVND (reference sequence). CDR3 loop: CATTGRRQNEQYF. The CDR3 DNA reads as TGTGCCACCACAGGACGTCGCCAGAACGAGCAGTACTTC.

The rearrangement links TRBV4-1 to TRBJ2-5, with TRBD2 matching 10 bases. V was pared by 4 bases and J by 4 bases, with 12 bases of the junction left unmatched. This CDR3 is built from 17 residues. Per the germline V gene, CDR1 is MGHRA and CDR2 is YSYEKL. Written as DNA, the CDR3 is TGCGCCAGCAGCCTAGATTACCAAGCTAGCGGGAGAGAGACCCAGTACTTC. Its protein is CASSLDYQASGRETQYF.

This clone turned up a few times. The rearrangement joins TRBV11-3 to TRBJ2-3, with D possibly being TRBD2 (5 bases). The V gene lost 1 base and the J gene lost 1 base, with 12 bases spanning the gap. This CDR3 is 16 amino acids long. The germline CDR1 and CDR2 sequences are SGHNT and YENEEA. The CDR3 nucleotides read TGTGCCAGCAGCTTAGGTGCCGGGGTGGGCACAGATACGCAGTATTTT. This sequence encodes CASSLGAGVGTDTQYF.

This clone has more than one count but fewer than ten. This rearrangement joins TRBV4-2 to TRBJ2-7, with a possible D match to TRBD2 (6 bases). This CDR3 spans 13 amino acids. V was clipped by 6 bases and J by 0 bases, with 9 bases between them. Germline assignment: CDR1 LGHNA and CDR2 YNFKEQ. CDR3: CASSGDSSYEQYF. DNA of the CDR3: TGTGCCAGCAGTGGGGACTCCTCCTACGAGCAGTACTTC.

The V and J genes are TRBV29-1 and TRBJ2-5, with D uncertain. Trimming cost V 4 bases and J 7 bases, with 13 bases left between them. CDR1 is SQVTM and CDR2 is ANQGSEA in the germline V gene. The CDR3 consists of 12 residues. Here the CDR3 reads CSVGGSFRTQYF. The CDR3 DNA reads as TGCAGCGTTGGCGGTTCGTTCCGGACCCAGTACTTC.

The chain employs TRBV7-2 and TRBJ2-1, with TRBD2 matching 12 bases. The CDR3 covers 15 residues. Germline V gene sequence: CDR1 SGHTA, CDR2 FQGNSA. V trimming: 1 base; J trimming: 6 bases; junction bases outside the gene matches: 1. For the CDR3, the DNA is TGTGCCAGCAGCTTAGAACTAGCGGGAGGCAATGAGCAGTTCTTC. Protein product: CASSLELAGGNEQFF.

Comment on this clone: Other DNA sequences in this specimen translate into the identical CDR3. The genes are TRBV7-3 and TRBJ1-1; 10 bases align to TRBD1. After removal of 5 bases from V and 5 bases from J, the junction contained 2 bases not matched to a gene. The CDR3 is 13 residues long. Germline assignment: CDR1 SGHTA and CDR2 FQGTGA. CDR3: CASSRDRGTEAFF. Here the CDR3 DNA reads TGTGCCAGCAGCAGGGACAGGGGAACTGAAGCTTTCTTT.

This clone was seen more than once but under ten times. This sequence joins TRBV4-3 and TRBJ2-3; D is perhaps TRBD2 (5 bases). Germline lookup yields CDR1 LGHNA and CDR2 YSLEER. V was cut by 0 bases and J by 5 bases, with 15 bases left in between. The length of the CDR3 is 16 residues. The CDR3: CASSQDPPGDRDTQYF. In DNA, the CDR3 is TGCGCCAGCAGCCAAGACCCCCCCGGGGATAGAGATACGCAGTATTTT.

The J gene is TRBJ2-7, the V gene TRBV6-5, with 7 bases lining up with TRBD1. Trimming at V came to 0 bases and at J to 5 bases, leaving 7 bases not matched to a gene. CDR1 is MNHEY and CDR2 is SVGAGI in the germline V gene. This CDR3 is 15 amino acids long. The CDR3 loop reads CASSYSTGARNEQYF. CDR3 DNA: TGTGCCAGCAGTTACTCTACAGGGGCGCGAAACGAGCAGTACTTC.

The V gene is TRBV28, the J gene TRBJ1-6, with TRBD1 matching 10 bases. CDR3 size: 15 residues. Per germline, CDR1 MDHEN and CDR2 SYDVKM. V shed 4 bases, J shed 7 bases, and the junction held 4 bases outside the gene matches. CDR3 bases: TGTGCCAGCAGTTCCCTGACAGGGGGCAATTCACCCCTCCACTTT. Translation gives CASSSLTGGNSPLHF. Combining the CDR3 with reference TRBV28 and TRBJ1-6 gives the whole variable domain DVKVTQSSRYLVKRTGEKVFLECVQDMDHENMFWYRQDPGLGLRLIYFSYDVKMKEKGDIPEGYSVSREKKERFSLILESASTNQTSMYLCASSSLTGGNSPLHFGNGTRLTVT.